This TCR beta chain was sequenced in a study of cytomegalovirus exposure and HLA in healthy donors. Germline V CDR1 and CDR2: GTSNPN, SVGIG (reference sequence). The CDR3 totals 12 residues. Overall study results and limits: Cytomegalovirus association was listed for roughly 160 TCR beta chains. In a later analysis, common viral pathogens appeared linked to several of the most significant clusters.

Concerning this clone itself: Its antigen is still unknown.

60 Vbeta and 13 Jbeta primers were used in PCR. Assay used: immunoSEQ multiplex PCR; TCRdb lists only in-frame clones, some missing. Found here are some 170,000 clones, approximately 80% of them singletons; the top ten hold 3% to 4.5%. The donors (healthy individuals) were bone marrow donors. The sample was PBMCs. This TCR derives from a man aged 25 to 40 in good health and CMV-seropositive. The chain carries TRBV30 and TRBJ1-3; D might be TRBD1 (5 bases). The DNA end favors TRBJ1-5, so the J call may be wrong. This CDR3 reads CAWSKTRVDQHF. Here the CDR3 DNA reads TGTGCCTGGAGTAAAACCAGGGTAGACCAGCATTTT.